The 11 T cell receptor beta chains below were found in one sample sequenced in a study of blood T cell repertoires in COVID-19. Method: immunoSEQ multiplex PCR; TCRdb's copy keeps in-frame clones and lacks some. The sample consists of 100,000 to 120,000 clones, around 74% of them appearing once. Sequenced material: peripheral blood. These receptors all come from a woman in her sixties with acute or convalescent COVID-19.

This sequence joins TRBV18 and TRBJ1-2; 8 bases match TRBD1. Trimming cost V 2 bases and J 6 bases; bases outside gene matches: 8. Germline V gives CDR1 KGHSH, CDR2 LQKENI. CDR3 length equals 15 residues. CDR3 in amino acids: CASSPFNGQGDGYTF. DNA of the CDR3: TGTGCCAGCTCACCATTTAACGGACAGGGCGATGGCTACACCTTC.

The V and J genes are TRBV28 and TRBJ1-2; D is perhaps TRBD1 (6 bases). CDR1 and CDR2 (germline): MDHEN, SYDVKM. The CDR3 length is 16 residues. V was trimmed by 5 bases and J by 4 bases, leaving 20 bases between them. CDR3 in DNA: TGTGCCAGCAGTGGACCGAGACAGGTTTCGACCTATGGCTACACCTTC. Protein product: CASSGPRQVSTYGYTF.

The gene calls are TRBV4-1 and TRBJ2-7; 7 nucleotides align to TRBD1. Trimming took 6 bases from V and 6 from J; bases not matched to a gene: 14. This CDR3 is 15 amino acids long. Germline CDR1 and CDR2: MGHRA and YSYEKL. The CDR3, as DNA: TGCGCCAGCAGTCGCGACAGGGTGGTCGTGCGCGAGCAGTACTTC. It translates to CASSRDRVVVREQYF.

CDR3 nucleotides: TGTGCCTGGAGTGAGATGACAGCATATAATACTGCAACTAATGAAAAACTGTTTTTT. Translation gives CAWSEMTAYNTATNEKLFF. This chain uses TRBV30 with TRBJ1-4; D may be TRBD1 (5 bases). The CDR3 is 19 residues long. CDR1 is GTSNPN, CDR2 SVGIG, per germline (reference sequence). Trimming cost V 1 base and J 0 bases, with 21 bases left between them.

The V and J genes are TRBV7-8 and TRBJ1-1, with TRBD1 matching 10 bases. Germline-derived CDR1 and CDR2 are SGHVS and FQNEAQ. There are 15 residues in the CDR3. V lost 1 base to trimming and J lost 1 base; unmatched junction nucleotides: 0. The CDR3 region has the DNA TGTGCCAGCAGCTTAGGGGACAGGGGGAACACTGAAGCTTTCTTT. Translation gives CASSLGDRGNTEAFF.

This clone was picked up a small number of times. The chain joins TRBV10-3 to TRBJ2-7, with 9 bases lining up with TRBD1. With V trimmed by 1 base and J by 5 bases, 6 bases remained unmatched. The CDR3 sequence is 15 residues long. Germline V gives CDR1 ENHRY, CDR2 SYGVKD. The CDR3 sequence: CAISEYRTGVHEQYF. CDR3 nucleotides: TGTGCCATCAGTGAGTATAGGACAGGGGTCCACGAGCAGTACTTC.

The chain has TRBV21-1 and TRBJ1-5; the table's D call of TRBD1 was not tested on the DNA. TRBV21-1 is classified as a pseudogene. CDR3 length equals 18 residues. CDR3 coding DNA: TGTGCCAGCAGCCTGACAAATGAAGGGGACAGGGATACTCAGCCCCAGCATTTT. Residues: CASSLTNEGDRDTQPQHF.

The CDR3 DNA reads as TGTGCCAGCAGGGGGCAGAACTATGGCTACACCTTC. This codes for CASRGQNYGYTF. The chain is built from TRBV2 and TRBJ1-2, with D possibly being TRBD1 (5 bases). From germline, CDR1 is SNHLY and CDR2 FYNNEI. Trimming took off 6 bases at V and 2 bases at J, with 7 bases between the two ends. CDR3 length: 12 amino acids.

The rearrangement links TRBV14 to TRBJ1-2; D is perhaps TRBD1 (6 bases). The CDR3 totals 14 residues. CDR1 is SGHDN, CDR2 FVKESK, per germline. Trimming shortened V by 3 bases and J by 8 bases, and 16 bases separated the two germline ends. CDR3 protein: CASSHFTGTGGYTF. CDR3 in DNA: TGTGCCAGCAGCCACTTTACAGGGACGGGGGGCTACACCTTC. Full variable domain (remainder filled in from reference TRBV14 and TRBJ1-2): EAGVTQFPSHSVIEKGQTVTLRCDPISGHDNLYWYRRVMGKEIKFLLHFVKESKQDESGMPNNRFLAERTGGTYSTLKVQPAELEDSGVYFCASSHFTGTGGYTFGSGTRLTVV.

The chain couples TRBV6-2 or TRBV6-3 to TRBJ2-6, with D maybe TRBD2 (5 bases). V shed 2 bases and J shed 0 bases, with 11 bases lying between them. CDR1 is MNHEY, CDR2 SVGEGT, per germline. The length of the CDR3 is 17 residues. As DNA, the CDR3 is TGTGCCAGCAGTTACGGAGAGGGTTACTCTGGGGCCAACGTCCTGACTTTC. It translates to CASSYGEGYSGANVLTF.

The V call is TRBV7-2, the J call TRBJ2-2, with 8 bases matching TRBD1. This CDR3 is built from 17 residues. CDR1 and CDR2 (germline): SGHTA, FQGNSA. With V trimmed by 1 base and J by 5 bases, 9 bases remained unmatched. The CDR3 nucleotides read TGTGCCAGCAGCTTAGTGGCAGGGGGCGTTTTAACCGGGGAGCTGTTTTTT. This sequence encodes CASSLVAGGVLTGELFF.